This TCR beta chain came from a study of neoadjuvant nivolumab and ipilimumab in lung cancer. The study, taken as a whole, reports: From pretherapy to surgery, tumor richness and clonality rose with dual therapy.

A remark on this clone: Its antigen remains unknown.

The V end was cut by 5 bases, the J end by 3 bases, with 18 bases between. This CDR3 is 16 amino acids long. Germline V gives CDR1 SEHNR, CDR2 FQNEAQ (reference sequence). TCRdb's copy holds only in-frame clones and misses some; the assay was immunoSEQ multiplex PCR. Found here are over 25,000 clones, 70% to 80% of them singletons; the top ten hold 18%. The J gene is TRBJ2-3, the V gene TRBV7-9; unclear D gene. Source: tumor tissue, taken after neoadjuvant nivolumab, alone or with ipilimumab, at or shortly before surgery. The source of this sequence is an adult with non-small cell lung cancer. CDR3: CASSPLLRLLTDTQYF. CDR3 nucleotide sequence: TGTGCCAGCAGCCCCCTACTACGACTGTTGACAGATACGCAGTATTTT.